These T cell receptor beta chains were read from a single sample in a study of cytomegalovirus exposure and HLA in healthy donors. The data were produced by immunoSEQ multiplex PCR, yet TCRdb's version contains in-frame clones alone and is incomplete. The data contain approximately 67,000 clones, about 65% of them singletons. Input material: PBMCs. All receptors come from a woman aged 25 to 39 in good health and CMV-seronegative. The CDR3 runs from the conserved cysteine through the conserved F or W. D genes are given only for firm matches. Size is stated for part of the rows, as once, few or many counts, or as a class when the clone is expanded.

clone_size	v_call	j_call	d_call	cdr3_aa	cdr3_nt
.	TRBV6-6	TRBJ2-7	.	CASRANRRFYEQYF	TGTGCCAGCAGAGCTAACAGACGTTTCTACGAGCAGTACTTC
.	TRBV6-5	TRBJ2-7	TRBD1	CASRWDRGYEQYF	TGTGCCAGCAGATGGGACAGGGGCTACGAGCAGTACTTC
.	TRBV4-1	TRBJ1-2	.	CASSREPSEAPYGYTF	TGTGCCAGCAGCCGGGAGCCGTCGGAGGCCCCCTATGGCTACACCTTC
.	TRBV2	TRBJ2-3	.	CASSDQGGDTQYF	TGTGCCAGCAGTGACCAGGGGGGTGATACGCAGTATTTT
.	TRBV19	TRBJ1-4	.	CASTASATNEKLFF	TGTGCCAGCACCGCATCGGCAACTAATGAAAAACTGTTTTTT
.	TRBV6-5	TRBJ2-7	TRBD2	CASSTSGGSYEQYF	TGTGCCAGCAGCACTAGCGGGGGGTCCTACGAGCAGTACTTC
.	TRBV7-8	TRBJ2-7	TRBD1	CASRQQTGGEQYF	TGTGCCAGCAGACAGCAGACAGGGGGCGAGCAGTACTTC
.	TRBV5-1	TRBJ2-7	.	CASSRAMGSEGNYEQYF	TGCGCCAGCAGCCGCGCCATGGGGTCGGAGGGAAACTACGAGCAGTACTTC
.	TRBV11-2	TRBJ2-7	.	CASSYSEEQYF	TGTGCCAGCAGCTATTCCGAGGAGCAGTACTTC
once	TRBV6-1	TRBJ1-2	TRBD1	CASSEIRGRGSYGYTF	TGTGCCAGCAGTGAGATCAGGGGGCGCGGGTCCTATGGCTACACCTTC
.	TRBV10-3	TRBJ2-7	TRBD1	CAISPGTGDYEQYF	TGTGCCATCAGCCCCGGGACAGGGGACTACGAGCAGTACTTC
.	TRBV19	TRBJ2-2	.	CASSIMNTGELFF	TGTGCCAGTAGTATTATGAACACCGGGGAGCTGTTTTTT
.	TRBV6-6	TRBJ2-7	TRBD1	CASSYRQGYEQYF	TGTGCCAGCAGTTATCGACAGGGCTACGAGCAGTACTTC
.	TRBV5-1	TRBJ2-1	TRBD2	CASSSGGRGNEQFF	TGCGCCAGCAGCTCGGGGGGGCGGGGCAATGAGCAGTTCTTC
medium-sized	TRBV7-3	TRBJ2-3	.	CASSFSRVGDTQYF	TGTGCCAGCAGCTTTTCGAGGGTTGGAGATACGCAGTATTTT
.	TRBV30	TRBJ1-5	.	CAWSPQGLGNQPQHF	TGTGCCTGGAGCCCTCAGGGCCTTGGCAATCAGCCCCAGCATTTT
.	TRBV6-1	TRBJ1-6	.	CASRLGGVFNSPLHF	TGTGCCAGCAGGTTGGGGGGTGTTTTTAATTCACCCCTCCACTTT
.	TRBV5-4	TRBJ2-7	.	CASSFVDRSSYEQYF	TGTGCCAGCAGCTTTGTAGATAGGAGCTCCTACGAGCAGTACTTC
.	TRBV30	TRBJ2-7	.	CAWSVPVGEAYEQYF	TGTGCCTGGAGTGTACCGGTCGGGGAAGCCTACGAGCAGTACTTC
.	TRBV5-8	TRBJ1-5	TRBD1	CASSLTGDSNQPQHF	TGTGCCAGCAGCCTTACAGGGGATAGCAATCAGCCCCAGCATTTT
.	TRBV5-8	TRBJ2-7	TRBD2	CASTLLALAGGPLDRYEQYF	TGTGCCAGCACCCTCCTCGCACTAGCGGGGGGGCCCCTTGACCGCTACGAGCAGTACTTC
few	TRBV2	TRBJ1-2	.	CASSASRTNYGYTF	TGTGCCAGCAGTGCGTCCAGGACTAACTATGGCTACACCTTC
.	TRBV5-1	TRBJ1-6	.	CASSLEVRGGSPLHF	TGCGCCAGCAGCTTGGAAGTTCGGGGAGGTTCACCCCTCCACTTT
once	TRBV19	TRBJ2-5	.	CASSMPGRKGETQYF	TGTGCCAGTAGTATGCCGGGAAGGAAGGGAGAGACCCAGTACTTC
.	TRBV29-1	TRBJ2-1	.	CSVEDRGFRGPYNEQFF	TGCAGCGTTGAAGATCGTGGCTTTAGAGGCCCCTACAATGAGCAGTTCTTC
.	TRBV19	TRBJ2-7	TRBD2	CASSISGGAYEQYF	TGTGCCAGTAGTATTAGCGGGGGGGCCTACGAGCAGTACTTC
.	TRBV7-9	TRBJ2-7	TRBD1	CASSPQGAGYEQYF	TGTGCCAGCAGCCCACAGGGGGCTGGTTACGAGCAGTACTTC
.	TRBV6-4	TRBJ2-3	TRBD2	CASSRTSGGSTDTQYF	TGTGCCAGCAGTCGGACTAGCGGGGGTAGCACAGATACGCAGTATTTT
.	TRBV18	TRBJ2-3	TRBD2	CASSSASGTSTDTQYF	TGTGCCAGCTCATCCGCTAGCGGGACTAGCACAGATACGCAGTATTTT
few	TRBV28	TRBJ2-3	TRBD2	CASRAGGKDTQYF	TGTGCCAGCAGAGCGGGGGGCAAAGATACGCAGTATTTT
.	TRBV7-8	TRBJ1-1	.	CASSSQGSNTEAFF	TGTGCCAGCAGCTCCCAGGGATCCAACACTGAAGCTTTCTTT
.	TRBV10-3	TRBJ2-2	.	CAISGRDPNTGELFF	TGTGCCATCAGTGGGAGGGATCCGAACACCGGGGAGCTGTTTTTT
.	TRBV6-6	TRBJ1-3	TRBD1	CASSPDRERYF	TGTGCCAGCAGCCCTGACAGGGAAAGGTATTTT
.	TRBV19	TRBJ1-2	TRBD1	CASSIGVKGGPTYGYTF	TGTGCCAGTAGTATAGGGGTGAAAGGGGGCCCAACCTATGGCTACACCTTC
.	TRBV5-5	TRBJ2-1	TRBD1	CASSFETGVRHAEQFF	TGTGCCAGCAGCTTCGAGACAGGGGTCCGGCATGCTGAGCAGTTCTTC
.	TRBV7-9	TRBJ2-2	TRBD1	CASSLVRGRRELFF	TGTGCCAGCAGCTTGGTCAGGGGGCGAAGGGAGCTGTTTTTT
.	TRBV6-5	TRBJ1-1	TRBD1	CASSLGTGAFF	TGTGCCAGCAGTTTAGGGACAGGGGCTTTCTTT
.	TRBV6-1	TRBJ1-6	.	CASRDSHSPLHF	TGTGCCAGCAGGGACAGCCATTCACCCCTCCACTTT
.	TRBV6-1	TRBJ2-7	.	CASVSEDEQYF	TGTGCCAGCGTCTCGGAGGACGAGCAGTACTTC
.	TRBV2	TRBJ1-3	TRBD1	CASSATGQAGNTIYF	TGTGCCAGCAGTGCAACGGGACAGGCTGGAAACACCATATATTTT
.	TRBV5-4	TRBJ2-5	.	CASSRLEVGGETQYF	TGTGCCAGCAGCCGATTAGAGGTAGGAGGAGAGACCCAGTACTTC
.	TRBV11-3	TRBJ2-3	.	CASQEGAGTDTQYF	TGTGCCAGCCAGGAGGGGGCCGGCACAGATACGCAGTATTTT
few	TRBV4-3	TRBJ1-2	.	CASSQEAQGRDGYTF	TGCGCCAGCAGCCAAGAGGCCCAGGGAAGGGATGGCTACACCTTC
.	TRBV18	TRBJ2-2	.	CASSRSRTVNTGELFF	TGTGCCAGCTCCCGTTCCCGGACAGTGAACACCGGGGAGCTGTTTTTT
.	TRBV19	TRBJ1-1	TRBD1	CASSIAGQGSFEAFF	TGTGCCAGTAGTATAGCGGGACAGGGCTCTTTCGAAGCTTTCTTT
.	TRBV4-2	TRBJ2-1	.	CASSQDDYEQFF	TGTGCCAGCAGCCAAGATGACTATGAGCAGTTCTTC
.	TRBV5-1	TRBJ1-2	.	CASSPGFPGYTF	TGCGCCAGCAGCCCAGGTTTCCCCGGCTACACCTTC
once	TRBV6-1	TRBJ2-3	.	CASSEFGGGGRSDTQYF	TGTGCCAGCAGTGAGTTCGGAGGGGGGGGGCGGTCAGATACGCAGTATTTT
many	TRBV6-1	TRBJ2-5	.	CASRLTWAQETQYF	TGTGCCAGCCGCCTGACATGGGCCCAAGAGACCCAGTACTTC
.	TRBV2	TRBJ2-3	.	CASRYREGTDTQYF	TGTGCCAGCAGGTACAGGGAGGGGACAGATACGCAGTATTTT